The present TCR beta chain was sequenced within a study of cytomegalovirus exposure and HLA in healthy donors. Notes on the study in general: The investigators catalogued 150 to 200 TCR beta chains as cytomegalovirus-associated. Sequencing likely generated an artifact that appeared as a cluster of highly shared sequence variants. Across donors, most TCRs were seen rarely, yet some public ones were widespread. Per a prior analysis, the majority of TCR beta V segments were productive roughly 87% or roughly 30% of the time.

A remark on this clone: Its antigen remains unidentified.

The PCR contained 60 Vbeta and 13 Jbeta primers. Assay: immunoSEQ multiplex PCR; the TCRdb copy retains only in-frame clones and omits some. The data hold around 100,000 clones, with about 80% observed a single time. The TCR was taken from a woman aged 40 to 50 in good health and CMV-seronegative. Sequenced material: PBMCs.

This CDR3 is CSVPRSLFGYTF. CDR3 DNA sequence: TGCAGCGTCCCCCGGTCGTTATTTGGCTACACCTTC. V and J are TRBV29-1 and TRBJ1-2; D not resolved. The germline CDR1 and CDR2 sequences are SQVTM and ANQGSEA. V dropped 6 bases and J dropped 7 bases, with 15 bases sitting between them. The CDR3 has 12 residues.